This TCR beta chain was obtained from a study of blood T cell repertoires in COVID-19. Trimming removed 5 bases from V and 6 bases from J; junction bases left unmatched: 10. Germline V gene data show CDR1 as SGHAT and CDR2 as FQNNGV. This CDR3 contains 15 residues. Some clones are missing from TCRdb's copy, which holds only in-frame ones; the method was immunoSEQ multiplex PCR. This table has roughly 250,000 clones, approximately 84% appearing once. The chain combines TRBV11-2 with TRBJ1-2; 9 bases agree with TRBD1. The sample consisted of peripheral blood. The TCR sequence derives from a person aged 65 to 85 with COVID-19, enrolled during active disease. CDR3 sequence reads: CASSPTDRGRDGYTF. The CDR3 DNA reads TGTGCCAGCAGCCCGACGGACAGGGGTAGAGATGGCTACACCTTC.